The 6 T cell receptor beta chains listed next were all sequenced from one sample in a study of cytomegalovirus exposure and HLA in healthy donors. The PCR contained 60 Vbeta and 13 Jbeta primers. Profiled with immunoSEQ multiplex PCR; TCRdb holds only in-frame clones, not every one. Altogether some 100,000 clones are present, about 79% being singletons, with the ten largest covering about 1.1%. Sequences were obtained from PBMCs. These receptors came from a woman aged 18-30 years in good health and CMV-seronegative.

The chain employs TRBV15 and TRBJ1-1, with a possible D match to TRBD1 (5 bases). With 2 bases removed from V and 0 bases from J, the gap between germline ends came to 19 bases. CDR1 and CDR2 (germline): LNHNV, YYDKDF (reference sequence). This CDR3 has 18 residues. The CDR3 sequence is CATSRSRGGLVMNTEAFF. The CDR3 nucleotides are TGTGCCACCAGCAGATCCCGCGGGGGTTTGGTAATGAACACTGAAGCTTTCTTT.

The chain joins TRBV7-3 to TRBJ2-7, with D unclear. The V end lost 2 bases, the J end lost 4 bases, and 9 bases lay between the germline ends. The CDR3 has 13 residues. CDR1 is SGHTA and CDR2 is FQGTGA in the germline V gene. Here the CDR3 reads CASSLEPRYEQYF. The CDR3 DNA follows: TGTGCCAGCAGCTTAGAACCGAGATACGAGCAGTACTTC.

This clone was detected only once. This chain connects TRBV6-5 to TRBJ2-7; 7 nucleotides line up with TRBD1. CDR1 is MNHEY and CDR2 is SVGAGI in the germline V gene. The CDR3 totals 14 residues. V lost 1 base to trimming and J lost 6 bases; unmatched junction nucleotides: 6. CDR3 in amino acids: CASSYLRQGGEQYF. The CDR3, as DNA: TGTGCCAGCAGTTACTTGAGACAGGGTGGCGAGCAGTACTTC.

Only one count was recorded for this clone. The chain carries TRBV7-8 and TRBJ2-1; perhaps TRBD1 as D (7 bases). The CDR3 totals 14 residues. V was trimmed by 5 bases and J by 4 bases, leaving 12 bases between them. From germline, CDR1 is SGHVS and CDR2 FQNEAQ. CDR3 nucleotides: TGTGCCAGCAGCGCGGGACAGTGGTACAATGAGCAGTTCTTC. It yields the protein CASSAGQWYNEQFF.

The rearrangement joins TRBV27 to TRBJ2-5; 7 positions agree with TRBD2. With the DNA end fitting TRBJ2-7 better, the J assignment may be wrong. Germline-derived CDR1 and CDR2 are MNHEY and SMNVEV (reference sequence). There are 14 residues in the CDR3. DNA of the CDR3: TGTGCCAGCAGTCTCCGCGGGGGCTCCTACGAGCAGTACTTC. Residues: CASSLRGGSYEQYF.

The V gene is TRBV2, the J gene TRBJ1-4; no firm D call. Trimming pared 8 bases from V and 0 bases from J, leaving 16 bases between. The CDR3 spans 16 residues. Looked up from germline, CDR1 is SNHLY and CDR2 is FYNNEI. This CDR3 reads CASGRPSDPTNEKLFF. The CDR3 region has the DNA TGTGCCAGCGGGAGACCCTCGGATCCAACTAATGAAAAACTGTTTTTT.